The 13 T cell receptor beta chains given below trace back to one sample, sequenced in a study of shared clonotypes between healthy human individuals. Here immunoSEQ multiplex PCR was the method, and the copy in TCRdb shows in-frame clones only, minus some. This sample has about 2 million clones, with about 95% found just once. CD45RO-negative, CCR7-positively selected cells formed the naive CD8 fraction, excluding terminally differentiated effector memory CD45RA+ cells. Sequencing used naive CD8+ T cells sorted from blood. These receptor sequences come from a man aged 18 to 30 in good health.

The V gene is TRBV4-3, the J gene TRBJ1-2; D not resolved. V was cut by 3 bases and J by 3 bases, with 8 bases left in between. The CDR3 totals 13 residues. Germline V CDR1 and CDR2: LGHNA, YSLEER. The CDR3 spells CASSQDSYYGYTF. The CDR3 region has the DNA TGCGCCAGCAGCCAGGACTCCTACTATGGCTACACCTTC.

This chain connects TRBV19 to TRBJ2-7; 9 bases align to TRBD2. J was trimmed by 6 bases and V by 5 bases; bases with no gene match: 8. From germline, CDR1 is LNHDA and CDR2 SQIVND (reference sequence). The CDR3 loop spans 14 amino acids. The CDR3 protein is CASSPRREGLEQYF. The DNA of the CDR3 is TGTGCCAGTAGTCCCCGGCGGGAGGGCCTCGAGCAGTACTTC. The full variable domain, completed using reference TRBV19 and TRBJ2-7, is DGGITQSPKYLFRKEGQNVTLSCEQNLNHDAMYWYRQDPGQGLRLIYYSQIVNDFQKGDIAEGYSVSREKKESFPLTVTSAQKNPTAFYLCASSPRREGLEQYFGPGTRLTVT.

CDR3 sequence (DNA): TGTGCCAGCAGCTTAGACCGCGGCACGACCTACGAGCAGTACTTC. Amino acids: CASSLDRGTTYEQYF. The chain employs TRBV7-8 and TRBJ2-7, with D uncertain. Germline CDR1 is SGHVS and CDR2 is FQNEAQ. V was trimmed by 1 base and J by 2 bases, leaving 12 bases between them. The CDR3 sequence is 15 residues long.

The rearrangement links TRBV9 to TRBJ2-2, with no clear D. The germline V gene has CDR1 SGDLS and CDR2 YYNGEE. V shed 1 base and J shed 8 bases, with 15 bases lying between them. The CDR3 extends over 15 amino acids. The CDR3 DNA reads as TGTGCCAGCAGCGTAACCTGGGGAATAGGTGGGGAGCTGTTTTTT. It specifies CASSVTWGIGGELFF.

V and J are TRBV15 and TRBJ2-7; D possibly corresponds to TRBD2 (6 bases). From germline, CDR1 is LNHNV and CDR2 YYDKDF (reference sequence). The CDR3 sequence is 15 residues long. The V gene lost 5 bases and the J gene lost 4 bases, with 18 bases spanning the gap. The CDR3: CATSSRVYSGYEQYF. CDR3 nucleotides: TGTGCCACCAGCTCCCGCGTTTACAGCGGGTACGAGCAGTACTTC. Together with reference TRBV15 and TRBJ2-7, the CDR3 gives the full variable domain: DAMVIQNPRYQVTQFGKPVTLSCSQTLNHNVMYWYQQKSSQAPKLLFHYYDKDFNNEADTPDNFQSRRPNTSFCFLDIRSPGLGDTAMYLCATSSRVYSGYEQYFGPGTRLTVT.

The CDR3 loop reads CASSREVGIDEQFF. In DNA, the CDR3 is TGTGCCAGCAGCAGGGAGGTGGGGATTGATGAGCAGTTCTTC. The gene calls are TRBV7-9 and TRBJ2-1; possible D gene TRBD2, 6 bases. The germline CDR1 and CDR2 sequences are SEHNR and FQNEAQ (reference sequence). V lost 5 bases to trimming and J lost 8 bases, with 16 bases between them. This CDR3 comprises 14 residues.

This chain uses TRBV9 with TRBJ2-3; D is unresolved. V shed 0 bases and J shed 2 bases, with 7 bases lying between them. CDR1 and CDR2 from the germline V gene are SGDLS and YYNGEE. The length of the CDR3 is 14 residues. The CDR3 spells CASSVVMDTDTQYF. The CDR3, as DNA: TGTGCCAGCAGCGTAGTTATGGACACAGATACGCAGTATTTT.

The chain carries TRBV7-2 and TRBJ2-5; D is possibly TRBD2 (6 bases). Trimming shortened V by 8 bases and J by 5 bases, and 18 bases separated the two germline ends. This CDR3 has 14 amino acids. Per the germline V gene, CDR1 is SGHTA and CDR2 is FQGNSA. The DNA for the CDR3 is TGTGCCAGCGGCGGAGGGCCCATCGGGGAGACCCAGTACTTC. Translated, it gives CASGGGPIGETQYF.

The chain couples TRBV19 to TRBJ1-1, with a tentative D call TRBD1 (6 bases). The V and J ends lost 6 bases and 1 base respectively, with 12 bases between them. CDR3 size: 14 residues. Germline CDR1 LNHDA, CDR2 SQIVND (reference sequence). This CDR3 is CASRDQGGNTEAFF. The CDR3 DNA follows: TGTGCCAGTAGGGACCAAGGGGGGAACACTGAAGCTTTCTTT.

The chain is built from TRBV2 and TRBJ1-2; 8 bases line up with TRBD1. This CDR3 contains 13 residues. J was trimmed by 8 bases and V by 7 bases; bases with no gene match: 9. Per the germline V gene, CDR1 is SNHLY and CDR2 is FYNNEI. CDR3 sequence: CASIPQGAGGYTF. The DNA for the CDR3 is TGTGCCAGCATCCCCCAGGGGGCTGGCGGCTACACCTTC.

V is TRBV7-6 and J is TRBJ1-5; 11 positions match TRBD1. The CDR3 totals 17 residues. The germline CDR1 and CDR2 sequences are SGHVS and FNYEAQ. V gave up 3 bases and J gave up 5 bases; unmatched junction bases: 9. CDR3 in DNA: TGTGCCAGCAGCTTGACCGGGACAGGGGGTTGGGATCAGCCCCAGCATTTT. Its protein is CASSLTGTGGWDQPQHF. The whole variable domain, filled in from reference TRBV7-6 and TRBJ1-5, reads GAGVSQSPRYKVTKRGQDVALRCDPISGHVSLYWYRQALGQGPEFLTYFNYEAQQDKSGLPNDRFSAERPEGSISTLTIQRTEQRDSAMYRCASSLTGTGGWDQPQHFGDGTRLSIL.

V and J are TRBV5-1 and TRBJ1-3; D not resolved. The length of the CDR3 is 16 residues. Germline lookup yields CDR1 SGHRS and CDR2 YFSETQ. Trimming shortened V by 0 bases and J by 0 bases, and 10 bases separated the two germline ends. The CDR3 sequence is CASSLEQESSGNTIYF. CDR3 nucleotides: TGCGCCAGCAGCTTGGAGCAGGAGAGCTCTGGAAACACCATATATTTT.

On this clone: Other DNA sequences from this sample encode an identical CDR3 as well. This chain links TRBV11-2 with TRBJ2-7; D is undetermined. Trimming took 3 bases from V and 0 from J, leaving 6 bases between them. The CDR3 sequence is 13 residues long. CDR1 is SGHAT, CDR2 FQNNGV, per germline. The CDR3 region has the DNA TGTGCCAGCAGCTTCCTCACCTCCTACGAGCAGTACTTC. It encodes CASSFLTSYEQYF.